The T cell receptor (beta chain) described here comes from a study of OX40 agonist ivuxolimab in advanced cancers. Study details: Participants could have had prior anti-PD-1, anti-PD-L1 or anti-CTLA-4 therapy, and approximately 40% had some. Whole-study findings and limits: Expanded clones belonging to CD8+ T cells outnumbered, on average, those of CD4+.

Method: immunoSEQ multiplex PCR; TCRdb's copy keeps in-frame clones and lacks some. The table has tens of thousands of clones, 80% seen once. V lost 0 bases and J 2 bases, leaving 12 bases between the germline ends. The CDR3 has 16 residues. The V gene's germline CDR1 is SEHNR and CDR2 FQNEAQ (reference sequence). With regard to this clone: Its antigen is unidentified.

This TCR came from an adult with an advanced solid tumor such as melanoma, head and neck, liver or kidney cancer. The chain combines TRBV7-9 with TRBJ2-3, with D uncertain. Source: CD4+ or CD8+ T cells sorted from blood, taken in a trial of the OX40 agonist ivuxolimab. CDR3 coding DNA: TGTGCCAGCAGCTTAGCGGTAGATAGATACACAGATACGCAGTATTTT. Protein product: CASSLAVDRYTDTQYF.